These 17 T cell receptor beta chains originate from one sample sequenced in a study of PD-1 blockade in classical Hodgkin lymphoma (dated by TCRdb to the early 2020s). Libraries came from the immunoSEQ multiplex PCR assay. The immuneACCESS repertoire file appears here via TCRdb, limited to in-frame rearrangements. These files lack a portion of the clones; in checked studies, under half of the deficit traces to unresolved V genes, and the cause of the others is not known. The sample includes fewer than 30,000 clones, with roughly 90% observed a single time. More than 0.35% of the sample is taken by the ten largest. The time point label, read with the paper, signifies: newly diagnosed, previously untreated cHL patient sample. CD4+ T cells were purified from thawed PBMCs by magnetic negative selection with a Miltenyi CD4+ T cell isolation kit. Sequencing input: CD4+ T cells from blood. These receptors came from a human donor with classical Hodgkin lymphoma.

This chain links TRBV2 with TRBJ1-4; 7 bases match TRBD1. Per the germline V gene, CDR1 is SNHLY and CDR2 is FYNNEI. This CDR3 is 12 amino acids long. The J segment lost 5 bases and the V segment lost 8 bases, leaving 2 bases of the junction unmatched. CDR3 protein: CASGQENEKLFF. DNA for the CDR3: TGTGCCAGCGGACAGGAGAATGAAAAACTGTTTTTT.

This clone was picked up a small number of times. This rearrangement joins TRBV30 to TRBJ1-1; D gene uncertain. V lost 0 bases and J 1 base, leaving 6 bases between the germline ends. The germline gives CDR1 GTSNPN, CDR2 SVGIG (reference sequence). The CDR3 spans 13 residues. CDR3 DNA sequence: TGTGCCTGGAGTGTAAGAGGGAACACTGAAGCTTTCTTT. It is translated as CAWSVRGNTEAFF.

DNA of the CDR3: TGCGCCAGCAGCCAGACGACAGGGGTCCGCCTAGCGGGACATACCCTAGGCGAGCAGTACTTC. It codes for CASSQTTGVRLAGHTLGEQYF. V and J are TRBV4-1 and TRBJ2-7, with a possible D match to TRBD2 (9 bases). The CDR3 totals 21 residues. V was trimmed by 3 bases and J by 6 bases, leaving 36 bases between them. Looked up from germline, CDR1 is MGHRA and CDR2 is YSYEKL.

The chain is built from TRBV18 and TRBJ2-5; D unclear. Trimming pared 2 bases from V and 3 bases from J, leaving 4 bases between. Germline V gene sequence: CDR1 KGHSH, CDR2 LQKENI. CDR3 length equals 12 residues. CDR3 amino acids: CASSPREETQYF. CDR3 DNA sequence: TGTGCCAGCTCACCAAGGGAAGAGACCCAGTACTTC.

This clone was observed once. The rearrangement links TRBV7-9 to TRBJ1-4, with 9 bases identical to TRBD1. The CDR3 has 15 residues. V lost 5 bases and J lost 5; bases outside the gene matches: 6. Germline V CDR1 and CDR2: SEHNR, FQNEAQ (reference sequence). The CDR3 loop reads CASSPRGTGNEKLFF. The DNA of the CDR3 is TGTGCCAGCAGCCCCAGGGGGACAGGGAATGAAAAACTGTTTTTT. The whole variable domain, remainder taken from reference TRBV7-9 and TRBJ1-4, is DTGVSQNPRHKITKRGQNVTFRCDPISEHNRLYWYRQTLGQGPEFLTYFQNEAQLEKSRLLSDRFSAERPKGSFSTLEIQRTEQGDSAMYLCASSPRGTGNEKLFFGSGTQLSVL.

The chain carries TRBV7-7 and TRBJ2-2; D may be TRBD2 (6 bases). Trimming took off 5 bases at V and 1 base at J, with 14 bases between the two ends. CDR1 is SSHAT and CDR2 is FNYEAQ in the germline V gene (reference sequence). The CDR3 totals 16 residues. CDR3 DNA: TGTGCCAGCAGCCCCAGGCCGCGGGGGAACACCGGGGAGCTGTTTTTT. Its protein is CASSPRPRGNTGELFF.

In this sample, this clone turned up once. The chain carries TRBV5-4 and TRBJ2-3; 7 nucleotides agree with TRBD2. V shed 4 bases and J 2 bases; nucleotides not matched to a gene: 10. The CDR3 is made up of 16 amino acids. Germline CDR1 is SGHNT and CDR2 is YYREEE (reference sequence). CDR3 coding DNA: TGTGCCAGCAGCCGGAGACTAGCTGGGGCCACAGATACGCAGTATTTT. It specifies CASSRRLAGATDTQYF.

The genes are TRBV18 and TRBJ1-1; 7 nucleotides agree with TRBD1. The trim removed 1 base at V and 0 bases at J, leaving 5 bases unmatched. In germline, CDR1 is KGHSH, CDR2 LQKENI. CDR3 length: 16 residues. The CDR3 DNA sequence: TGTGCCAGCTCACCACAGTCAGGGGGGGTGAACACTGAAGCTTTCTTT. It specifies CASSPQSGGVNTEAFF.

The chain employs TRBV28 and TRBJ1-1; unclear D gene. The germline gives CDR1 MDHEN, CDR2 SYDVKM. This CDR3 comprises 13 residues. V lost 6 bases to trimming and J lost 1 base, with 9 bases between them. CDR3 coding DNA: TGTGCCAGCAGCCGGACCGGGAACACTGAAGCTTTCTTT. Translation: CASSRTGNTEAFF.

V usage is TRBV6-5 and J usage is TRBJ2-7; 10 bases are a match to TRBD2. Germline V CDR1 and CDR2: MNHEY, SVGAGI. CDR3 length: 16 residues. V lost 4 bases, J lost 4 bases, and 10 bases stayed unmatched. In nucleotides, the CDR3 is TGTGCCAGCAGTTCGACGGCGAGCGGGAGGGAGTACGAGCAGTACTTC. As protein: CASSSTASGREYEQYF.

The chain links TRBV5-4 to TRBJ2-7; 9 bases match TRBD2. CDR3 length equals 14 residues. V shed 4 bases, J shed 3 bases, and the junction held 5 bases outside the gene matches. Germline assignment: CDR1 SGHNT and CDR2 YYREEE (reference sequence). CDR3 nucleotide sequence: TGTGCCAGCAGCGAGGGGACTAGCCTCTACGAGCAGTACTTC. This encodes CASSEGTSLYEQYF.

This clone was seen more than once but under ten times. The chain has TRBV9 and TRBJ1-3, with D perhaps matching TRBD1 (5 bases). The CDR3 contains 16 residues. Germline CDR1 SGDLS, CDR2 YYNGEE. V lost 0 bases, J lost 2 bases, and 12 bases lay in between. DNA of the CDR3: TGTGCCAGCAGCGTAGCCCAGGGAGAAGCTGGAAACACCATATATTTT. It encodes CASSVAQGEAGNTIYF.

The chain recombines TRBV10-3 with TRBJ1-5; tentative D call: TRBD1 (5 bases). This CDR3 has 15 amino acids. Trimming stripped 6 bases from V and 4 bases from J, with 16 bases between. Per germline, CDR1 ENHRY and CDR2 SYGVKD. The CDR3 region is CAIRPGQNNNQPQHF. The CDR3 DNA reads TGTGCCATCAGACCCGGACAAAATAATAATCAGCCCCAGCATTTT.

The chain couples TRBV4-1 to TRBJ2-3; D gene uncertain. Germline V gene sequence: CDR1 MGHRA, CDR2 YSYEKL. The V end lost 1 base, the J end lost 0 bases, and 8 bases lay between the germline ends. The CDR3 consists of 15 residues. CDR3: CASSQVISSTDTQYF. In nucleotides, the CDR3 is TGCGCCAGCAGCCAAGTTATTTCTAGCACAGATACGCAGTATTTT.

Written as DNA, the CDR3 is TGTGCCAGCAGGGCTAGCGGGACAGATACGCAGTATTTT. Its protein is CASRASGTDTQYF. J is TRBJ2-3 and V is TRBV7-2, with 8 bases lining up with TRBD2. Unmatched junction bases numbered 2, after V lost 6 bases and J lost 3 bases. CDR3 length: 13 amino acids. CDR1 and CDR2 (germline): SGHTA, FQGNSA.

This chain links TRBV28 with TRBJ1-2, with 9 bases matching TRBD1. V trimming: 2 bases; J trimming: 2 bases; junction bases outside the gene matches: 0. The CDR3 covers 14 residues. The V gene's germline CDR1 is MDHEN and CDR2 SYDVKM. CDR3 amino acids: CASSLGTGNYGYTF. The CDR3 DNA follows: TGTGCCAGCAGTTTAGGGACAGGGAACTATGGCTACACCTTC.

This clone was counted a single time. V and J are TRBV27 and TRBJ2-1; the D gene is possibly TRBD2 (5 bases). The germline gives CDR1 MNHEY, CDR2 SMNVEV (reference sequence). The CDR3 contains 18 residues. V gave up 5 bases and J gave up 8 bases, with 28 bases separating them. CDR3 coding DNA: TGTGCCAGCAGTCCAACCCCTTTCGAGGGTGTGGTAAATGATGAGCAGTTCTTC. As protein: CASSPTPFEGVVNDEQFF.